A selection of T cell receptor beta chains follows, all from one sample in a study of identical twins. One entry per CDR3 protein, called by TCRdb with MiXCR from the 5' RACE reads. The profile shows a few hundred thousand distinct CDR3 sequences, under 20% of them singletons. Sequenced sample: naive T cells sorted from blood. The receptors were sampled from a man in his fifties or sixties in good health. The CDR3 runs from the conserved cysteine through the conserved F or W. D genes are given only for firm matches.

TRBV3-1,TRBJ2-1,-,CASSQAVGWDNEQFF
TRBV7-2,TRBJ2-7,-,CASSQEGLSYEQYF
TRBV6-5,TRBJ1-1,TRBD1,CASSYTAGGLNTEAFF
TRBV5-1,TRBJ2-2,TRBD2,CASSLFSSGIAGELFF
TRBV11-1,TRBJ2-2,-,CASSLAFWAGASTGELFF
TRBV20-1,TRBJ2-5,TRBD1,CSARQGVGETQYF
TRBV20-1,TRBJ1-1,TRBD1,CSAGDSAFF
TRBV14,TRBJ2-1,-,CASSQDSYRQFF
TRBV20-1,TRBJ2-7,-,CSARDRQLYEQYF
TRBV20-1,TRBJ1-5,-,CSARGHLSNQPQHF
TRBV12-3/TRBV12-4,TRBJ1-2,-,CASSLRTVGGYTF
TRBV7-2,TRBJ2-5,TRBD2,CASSLVGGLQETQYF
TRBV12-3/TRBV12-4,TRBJ2-7,-,CASSPSRAYEQYF
TRBV6-5,TRBJ1-5,-,CASSYSGQGSNQPQHF
TRBV12-3/TRBV12-4,TRBJ2-1,-,CASSSRVNNEQFF
TRBV20-1,TRBJ2-5,-,CSAREGSDQETQYF
TRBV6-2/TRBV6-3,TRBJ2-2,-,CVSLGDNGELFF
TRBV7-8,TRBJ2-7,-,CASRIYWGTSRYEQYF
TRBV30,TRBJ1-5,-,CAWTHIRGFVGGGNQPQHF
TRBV27,TRBJ2-1,-,CASSLFGNNEQFF
TRBV28,TRBJ2-6,TRBD1,CASGQGIAGANVLTF
TRBV7-2,TRBJ2-7,-,CASSTSDIQVEQYF
TRBV15,TRBJ2-7,TRBD1,CATSRERGQGLEQYF
TRBV9,TRBJ2-7,TRBD1,CASSPPGTDDEQYF
TRBV15,TRBJ1-5,TRBD1,CATSRQGNSNQPQHF
TRBV11-2,TRBJ2-1,-,CASSLFAPSSLSSYNEQFF
TRBV28,TRBJ2-5,-,CASSLGPERTQYF
TRBV20-1,TRBJ2-7,-,CSVPGWTTHEQYF
TRBV13,TRBJ2-7,-,CASAPGRAYEQYF
TRBV18,TRBJ2-2,-,CASSPLSPRADTGELFF
TRBV10-2,TRBJ2-1,TRBD2,CASSETAGGSYNEQFF